This entry concerns a single T cell receptor (beta chain). The sample comes from a study of blood T cell repertoires in COVID-19. Study details: Nucleic acid was either cDNA or gDNA, and it came from T cells, B-cell-depleted T cells, or PBMCs.

Measured with immunoSEQ multiplex PCR; TCRdb has only the in-frame clones, and not every one. The sample has around 56,000 clones, approximately 87% seen once. The germline gives CDR1 MGHRA, CDR2 YSYEKL. This CDR3 spans 17 amino acids. The J segment lost 0 bases and the V segment lost 4 bases, leaving 7 bases of the junction unmatched. The sequencing input was peripheral blood. The source of this sequence is a man in his 60s with active or convalescent COVID-19. The chain employs TRBV4-1 and TRBJ2-1; 9 nucleotides agree with TRBD2. The CDR3 reads CASSPQNSGGSYNEQFF. The CDR3 DNA reads TGCGCCAGCAGCCCCCAGAATAGCGGGGGCTCCTACAATGAGCAGTTCTTC.